These 13 T cell receptor beta chains were all obtained from the same sample, sequenced in a study of technical replicates of blood from a few donors. Libraries were prepared by immunoSEQ multiplex PCR; TCRdb keeps only in-frame clonotypes and omits some of them. The repertoire holds 65,000 to 90,000 clones, with 93% as singletons. Sequencing used T cells isolated from PBMCs. The receptors originated from a human donor in good health.

The chain carries TRBV13 and TRBJ2-7; 9 nucleotides match TRBD1. Germline V gene data show CDR1 as PRHDT and CDR2 as FYEKMQ (reference sequence). J was trimmed by 1 base and V by 4 bases; bases with no gene match: 5. The CDR3 runs to 15 residues. The CDR3 nucleotides read TGTGCCAGCAGCTCCTACGGGACAGGGTCCTACGAGCAGTACTTC. It is translated as CASSSYGTGSYEQYF.

The chain joins TRBV29-1 to TRBJ1-4; 9 nucleotides match TRBD1. The length of the CDR3 is 16 residues. Germline values: CDR1 SQVTM, CDR2 ANQGSEA. The V and J ends lost 6 bases and 0 bases, in that order; junction bases with no gene match: 8. In DNA form, the CDR3 reads TGCAGCGTAGGGACAGGGCCTAGTGCAACTAATGAAAAACTGTTTTTT. Its translation: CSVGTGPSATNEKLFF.

J is TRBJ1-1 and V is TRBV6-1; 7 bases map to TRBD1. Germline lookup yields CDR1 MNHNS and CDR2 SASEGT. The CDR3 is 14 residues long. V shed 4 bases, J shed 0 bases, and the junction held 2 bases outside the gene matches. CDR3 amino acids: CASSVGQVNTEAFF. In nucleotides, the CDR3 is TGTGCCAGCAGTGTTGGACAGGTGAACACTGAAGCTTTCTTT.

CDR3 loop: CAPTPGTYNEQFF. CDR3 sequence (DNA): TGTGCCCCCACCCCGGGGACCTACAATGAGCAGTTCTTC. This chain connects TRBV2 to TRBJ2-1, with D possibly being TRBD2 (5 bases). Trimming removed 11 bases from V and 2 bases from J, with 13 bases in between. The V gene's germline CDR1 is SNHLY and CDR2 FYNNEI. This CDR3 has 13 amino acids.

The chain joins TRBV19 to TRBJ2-7; 7 bases are shared with TRBD1. The CDR3 is 16 amino acids. CDR1 and CDR2 from the germline V gene are LNHDA and SQIVND (reference sequence). V shed 6 bases, J shed 3 bases, and the junction held 14 bases outside the gene matches. CDR3 coding DNA: TGTGCCAGTAGAACCCCGGACAGGTCCAGATGCTACGAGCAGTACTTC. It encodes CASRTPDRSRCYEQYF.

The genes are TRBV6-1 and TRBJ1-2; TRBD1 might be the D (6 bases). V lost 6 bases, J lost 6 bases, and 17 bases lay in between. CDR3 length: 14 amino acids. The germline gives CDR1 MNHNS, CDR2 SASEGT. This chain's CDR3 is CASSSSGGRDGYTF. The CDR3 DNA follows: TGTGCCAGCAGCTCATCGGGGGGGCGGGATGGCTACACCTTC.

This clone has more than one count but fewer than ten. The rearrangement links TRBV29-1 to TRBJ1-1, with unresolved D. The length of the CDR3 is 13 residues. Germline V gene lookup returns CDR1 SQVTM and CDR2 ANQGSEA. Trimming removed 3 bases from V and 0 bases from J, with 8 bases in between. The CDR3: CSVEAGLNTEAFF. The CDR3 DNA reads as TGCAGCGTTGAGGCAGGATTGAACACTGAAGCTTTCTTT.

The gene calls are TRBV5-1 and TRBJ1-1; D not resolved. The CDR3 totals 13 residues. V was cut by 5 bases and J by 3 bases, with 11 bases left in between. The germline V gene has CDR1 SGHRS and CDR2 YFSETQ. The CDR3 DNA reads TGCGCCAGCAGTTTTTCACGGGACACTGAAGCTTTCTTT. Protein product: CASSFSRDTEAFF.

The gene calls are TRBV9 and TRBJ2-5, with 7 bases fitting TRBD1. Germline CDR1 SGDLS, CDR2 YYNGEE. With V trimmed by 3 bases and J by 5 bases, 13 bases remained unmatched. The CDR3 is 16 amino acids. The CDR3 bases are TGTGCCAGCAGCGATTGGGGACAGCGCCGCGGGGAGACCCAGTACTTC. Its protein product is CASSDWGQRRGETQYF.

This chain uses TRBV10-1 with TRBJ2-7; 7 positions match TRBD2. The CDR3 runs 14 residues. The V and J ends lost 5 bases and 3 bases, in that order; junction bases with no gene match: 7. CDR1 WNHNN and CDR2 SYGVQD come from the germline V gene (reference sequence). CDR3 protein: CASSRERGYYEQYF. The CDR3 region has the DNA TGCGCCAGCAGTCGGGAGCGGGGATACTACGAGCAGTACTTC.

The CDR3 spells CASSFLGTSNQPQHF. The CDR3 bases are TGTGCCAGCAGTTTCCTAGGAACTAGCAATCAGCCCCAGCATTTT. The chain uses TRBV28 and TRBJ1-5, with D unresolved. From germline, CDR1 is MDHEN and CDR2 SYDVKM. V lost 3 bases and J lost 0, with 9 bases in between. CDR3 size: 15 residues.

CDR3 sequence (DNA): TGCAGCGCCGGGACTTTAAACACCGGGGAGCTGTTTTTT. Amino acids: CSAGTLNTGELFF. The chain has TRBV29-1 and TRBJ2-2; tentative D call: TRBD2 (6 bases). CDR1 is SQVTM and CDR2 is ANQGSEA in the germline V gene. The CDR3 has 13 amino acids. V lost 7 bases and J 2 bases, leaving 11 bases between the germline ends.

This chain joins TRBV29-1 and TRBJ2-1; 12 nucleotides align to TRBD2. This CDR3 comprises 15 residues. The V segment lost 7 bases and the J segment 1 base; nucleotides outside the gene matches: 5. Germline V gene sequence: CDR1 SQVTM, CDR2 ANQGSEA. CDR3 in DNA: TGCAGCGCTCTCGGGACTAGCGGGTCCTACAATGAGCAGTTCTTC. Its translation is CSALGTSGSYNEQFF.